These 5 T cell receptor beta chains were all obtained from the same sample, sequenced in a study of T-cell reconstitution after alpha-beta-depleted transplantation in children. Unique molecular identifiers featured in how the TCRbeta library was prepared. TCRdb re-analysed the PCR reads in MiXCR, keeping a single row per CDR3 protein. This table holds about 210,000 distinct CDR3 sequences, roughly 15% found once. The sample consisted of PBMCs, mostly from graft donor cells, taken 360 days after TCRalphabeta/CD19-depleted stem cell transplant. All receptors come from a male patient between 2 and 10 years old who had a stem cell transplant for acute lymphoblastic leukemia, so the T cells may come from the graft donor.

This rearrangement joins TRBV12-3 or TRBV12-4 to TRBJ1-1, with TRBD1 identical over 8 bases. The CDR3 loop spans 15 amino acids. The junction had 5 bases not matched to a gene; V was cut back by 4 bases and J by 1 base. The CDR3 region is CASSSPGQANTEAFF. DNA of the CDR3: TGTGCCAGCAGTTCCCCGGGACAGGCGAACACTGAAGCTTTCTTT.

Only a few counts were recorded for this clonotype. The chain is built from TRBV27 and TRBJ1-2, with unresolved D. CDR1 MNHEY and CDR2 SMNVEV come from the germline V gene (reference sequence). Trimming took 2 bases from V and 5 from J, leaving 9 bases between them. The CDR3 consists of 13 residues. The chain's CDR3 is CASSLGVLYGYTF. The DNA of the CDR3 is TGTGCCAGCAGTTTAGGGGTATTGTATGGCTACACCTTC.

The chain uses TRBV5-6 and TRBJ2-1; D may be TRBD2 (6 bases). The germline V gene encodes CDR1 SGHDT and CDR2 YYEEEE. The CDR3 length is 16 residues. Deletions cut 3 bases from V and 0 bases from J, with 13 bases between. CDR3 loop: CASSWRGRSSYNEQFF. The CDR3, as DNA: TGTGCCAGCAGCTGGAGGGGACGGAGCTCCTACAATGAGCAGTTCTTC.

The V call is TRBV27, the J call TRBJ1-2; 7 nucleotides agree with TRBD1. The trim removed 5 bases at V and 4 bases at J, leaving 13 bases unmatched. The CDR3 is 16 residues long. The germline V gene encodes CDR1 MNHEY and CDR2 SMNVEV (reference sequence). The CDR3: CASSGTYIGGIYGYTF. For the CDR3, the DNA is TGTGCCAGCAGTGGGACCTACATAGGGGGCATCTATGGCTACACCTTC.

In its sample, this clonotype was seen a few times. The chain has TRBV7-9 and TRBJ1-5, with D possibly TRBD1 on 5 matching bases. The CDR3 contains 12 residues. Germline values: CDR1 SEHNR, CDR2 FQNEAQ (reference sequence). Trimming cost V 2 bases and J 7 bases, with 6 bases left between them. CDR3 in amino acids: CASSLKGQPQHF. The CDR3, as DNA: TGTGCCAGCAGCTTAAAGGGGCAGCCCCAGCATTTT.